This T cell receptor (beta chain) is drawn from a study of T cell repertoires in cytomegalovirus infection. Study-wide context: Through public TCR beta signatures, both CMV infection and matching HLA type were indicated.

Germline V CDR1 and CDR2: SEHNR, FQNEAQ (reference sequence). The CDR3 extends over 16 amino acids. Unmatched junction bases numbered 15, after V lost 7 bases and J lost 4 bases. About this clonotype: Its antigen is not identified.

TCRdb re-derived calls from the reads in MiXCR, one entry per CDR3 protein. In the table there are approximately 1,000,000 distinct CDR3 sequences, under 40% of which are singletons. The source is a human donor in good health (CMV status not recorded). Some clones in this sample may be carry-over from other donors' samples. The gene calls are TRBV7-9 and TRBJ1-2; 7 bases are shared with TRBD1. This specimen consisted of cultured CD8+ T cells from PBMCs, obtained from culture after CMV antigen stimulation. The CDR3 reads CASTTPEQGRIYGYTF. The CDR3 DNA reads TGTGCCAGCACCACCCCTGAACAGGGGAGAATCTATGGCTACACCTTC.